The next 21 T cell receptor beta chains were all read from a single sample in a study of blood T cell repertoires in COVID-19. Here immunoSEQ multiplex PCR was the method, and the copy in TCRdb shows in-frame clones only, minus some. The top ten hold 2% to 2.5% of the sample, which has approximately 260,000 clones, almost 90% seen once. Specimen: peripheral blood. The receptors originated from a woman aged 60-70 years with COVID-19, enrolled during active disease.

V usage is TRBV19 and J usage is TRBJ1-5; TRBD1 aligns across 7 bases. Germline loops: CDR1 LNHDA, CDR2 SQIVND (reference sequence). The CDR3 is made up of 14 amino acids. After removal of 4 bases from V and 4 bases from J, the junction contained 4 bases not matched to a gene. CDR3 DNA sequence: TGTGCCAGTAGTACGTTACAGGGGAATCAGCCCCAGCATTTT. This sequence encodes CASSTLQGNQPQHF.

V is TRBV12-3 or TRBV12-4 and J is TRBJ2-7; the D gene is possibly TRBD2 (5 bases). The CDR3 totals 13 residues. Trimming cost V 6 bases and J 1 base, with 10 bases left between them. DNA for the CDR3: TGTGCCAGCAGGCTGACGGGATCCTACGAGCAGTACTTC. Its translation: CASRLTGSYEQYF.

The chain recombines TRBV18 with TRBJ1-2; 7 bases match TRBD1. Germline values: CDR1 KGHSH, CDR2 LQKENI. This CDR3 has 15 residues. Trimming at V came to 3 bases and at J to 0 bases, leaving 4 bases not matched to a gene. The CDR3 reads CASSPDRASNYGYTF. The CDR3 nucleotides are TGTGCCAGCTCACCCGACAGGGCATCTAACTATGGCTACACCTTC.

The V gene is TRBV19, the J gene TRBJ1-6; 9 nucleotides align to TRBD1. Germline V gives CDR1 LNHDA, CDR2 SQIVND (reference sequence). The ends lost 3 bases at V and 8 bases at J; junction bases unmatched: 8. The CDR3 contains 16 residues. The CDR3 nucleotides read TGTGCCAGTAGTATTAGGACAGGGGCCCGGGATTCACCCCTCCACTTT. Its protein product is CASSIRTGARDSPLHF.

V usage is TRBV7-9 and J usage is TRBJ1-1; D is perhaps TRBD1 (6 bases). Trimming removed 1 base from V and 0 bases from J, with 15 bases in between. This CDR3 is 17 amino acids long. The germline gives CDR1 SEHNR, CDR2 FQNEAQ (reference sequence). The CDR3 DNA reads as TGTGCCAGCAGCTTAGTCAGGGGCCTTATCATGAACACTGAAGCTTTCTTT. This encodes CASSLVRGLIMNTEAFF.

The chain is built from TRBV7-9 and TRBJ1-6; D possibly corresponds to TRBD1 (6 bases). With 6 bases removed from V and 6 bases from J, the gap between germline ends came to 15 bases. The CDR3 totals 15 residues. Looked up from germline, CDR1 is SEHNR and CDR2 is FQNEAQ (reference sequence). The CDR3 nucleotides are TGTGCCAGCAGGCACCGGGACACGGTTAATTCACCCCTCCACTTT. This encodes CASRHRDTVNSPLHF.

V and J are TRBV7-3 and TRBJ1-6; D is possibly TRBD1 (6 bases). The CDR3 runs to 13 residues. V lost 5 bases and J 7 bases, leaving 9 bases between the germline ends. Germline V lookup: CDR1 SGHTA, CDR2 FQGTGA. In DNA, the CDR3 is TGTGCCAGCAGCGGCACAGGGAATTCACCCCTCCACTTT. Its translation: CASSGTGNSPLHF.

This clone was found a few times. The chain combines TRBV6-6 with TRBJ1-2; 9 bases are a match to TRBD1. Germline CDR1 is MNHNY and CDR2 is SVGAGI (reference sequence). V lost 6 bases to trimming and J lost 8 bases; unmatched junction nucleotides: 7. The CDR3 length is 13 residues. The CDR3: CASSRTGGKGYTF. CDR3 in DNA: TGTGCCAGCAGCCGAACAGGGGGCAAGGGCTACACCTTC.

The chain is built from TRBV7-3 and TRBJ2-2; D not certain. The length of the CDR3 is 16 residues. From germline, CDR1 is SGHTA and CDR2 FQGTGA. V lost 1 base to trimming and J lost 0 bases, with 9 bases between them. The CDR3 DNA is TGTGCCAGCAGCTTAATGGGCAAATCGAACACCGGGGAGCTGTTTTTT. It translates to CASSLMGKSNTGELFF.

V gene TRBV6-5 combines with J gene TRBJ2-7, with TRBD1 matching over 9 bases. CDR1 is MNHEY, CDR2 SVGAGI, per germline. The CDR3 loop spans 13 amino acids. V shed 11 bases and J 5 bases; nucleotides not matched to a gene: 10. For the CDR3, the DNA is TGTGCCGCCAGCGGGACAGGGCCAAACGAGCAGTACTTC. This gives the protein CAASGTGPNEQYF.

J is TRBJ2-5 and V is TRBV7-3; the D gene is possibly TRBD2 (5 bases). CDR3 length: 15 residues. Trimming pared 0 bases from V and 5 bases from J, leaving 13 bases between. The V gene's germline CDR1 is SGHTA and CDR2 FQGTGA. CDR3 in DNA: TGTGCCAGCAGCTTAACGTCCGGGGTAGGGGAGACCCAGTACTTC. Translation gives CASSLTSGVGETQYF.

Worth noting for this clone: Different DNA sequences within this sample yield the same CDR3. This chain joins TRBV18 and TRBJ1-5; D may be TRBD1 (5 bases). The CDR3 contains 13 residues. Germline-derived CDR1 and CDR2 are KGHSH and LQKENI. The V and J ends lost 3 bases and 4 bases respectively, with 7 bases between them. CDR3 protein: CASSPGGNQPQHF. The CDR3 DNA reads as TGTGCCAGCTCACCCGGGGGGAATCAGCCCCAGCATTTT. Based on the CDR3 plus reference TRBV18 and TRBJ1-5, the full variable domain is NAGVMQNPRHLVRRRGQEARLRCSPMKGHSHVYWYRQLPEEGLKFMVYLQKENIIDESGMPKERFSAEFPKEGPSILRIQQVVRGDSAAYFCASSPGGNQPQHFGDGTRLSIL.

J is TRBJ2-5 and V is TRBV5-1, with D perhaps TRBD2 (5 bases). This CDR3 has 11 residues. Germline V gene lookup returns CDR1 SGHRS and CDR2 YFSETQ. Deletions cut 4 bases from V and 8 bases from J, with 9 bases between. CDR3 region: CASSPGDTQYF. Here the CDR3 DNA reads TGCGCCAGCAGCCCCGGGGATACCCAGTACTTC.

The chain employs TRBV7-9 and TRBJ2-2; D perhaps matches TRBD1 (6 bases). V lost 5 bases, J lost 5 bases, and 12 bases lay in between. From germline, CDR1 is SEHNR and CDR2 FQNEAQ (reference sequence). The CDR3 covers 14 residues. The CDR3 DNA sequence: TGTGCCAGCAGCGGCAACAGGGTAACCGGGGAGCTGTTTTTT. Translated: CASSGNRVTGELFF. The variable domain in full, with the rest retrieved from reference TRBV7-9 and TRBJ2-2, is DTGVSQNPRHKITKRGQNVTFRCDPISEHNRLYWYRQTLGQGPEFLTYFQNEAQLEKSRLLSDRFSAERPKGSFSTLEIQRTEQGDSAMYLCASSGNRVTGELFFGEGSRLTVL.

This chain connects TRBV29-1 to TRBJ2-1; perhaps TRBD2 as D (5 bases). CDR3 size: 10 residues. The V gene's germline CDR1 is SQVTM and CDR2 ANQGSEA. Trimming took 7 bases from V and 13 from J, leaving 14 bases between them. This chain's CDR3 is CSAEGGVQFF. In nucleotides, the CDR3 is TGCAGCGCCGAGGGTGGGGTACAGTTCTTC.

V gene TRBV5-6 combines with J gene TRBJ2-7, with no clear D. Germline V CDR1 and CDR2: SGHDT, YYEEEE. V lost 0 bases and J lost 5, with 12 bases in between. CDR3 length: 14 amino acids. The CDR3 region is CASSLGLEDDEQYF. The CDR3 coding sequence is TGTGCCAGCAGCTTGGGGTTAGAGGATGACGAGCAGTACTTC.

The V call is TRBV7-3, the J call TRBJ2-1; no firm D call. V lost 1 base to trimming and J lost 6 bases, with 7 bases between them. This CDR3 has 13 residues. Germline V gives CDR1 SGHTA, CDR2 FQGTGA. The CDR3 spells CASSLSSRNEQFF. CDR3 sequence (DNA): TGTGCCAGCAGCTTAAGTAGCCGCAATGAGCAGTTCTTC.

The chain employs TRBV9 and TRBJ2-1; D might be TRBD2 (5 bases). CDR3 length equals 17 residues. Germline CDR1 reads SGDLS; CDR2 reads YYNGEE. V lost 1 base and J 3 bases, leaving 17 bases between the germline ends. CDR3 residues: CASSVISVGEIYNEQFF. The CDR3 region has the DNA TGTGCCAGCAGCGTAATCTCCGTCGGGGAAATCTACAATGAGCAGTTCTTC.

The V gene is TRBV5-1, the J gene TRBJ1-1; no firm D call. V gave up 4 bases and J gave up 4 bases, with 11 bases separating them. This CDR3 comprises 13 residues. CDR1 is SGHRS and CDR2 is YFSETQ in the germline V gene. CDR3 protein: CASSPSISTEAFF. The CDR3 bases are TGCGCCAGCAGCCCGAGCATTAGCACTGAAGCTTTCTTT.

The J gene is TRBJ1-1, the V gene TRBV5-1, with a weak D call TRBD1 (5 bases). The V end was cut by 5 bases, the J end by 4 bases, with 12 bases between. Germline-derived CDR1 and CDR2 are SGHRS and YFSETQ. This CDR3 region has 13 residues. CDR3 sequence: CASRRDSSTEAFF. CDR3 bases: TGCGCCAGCAGACGCGACAGTAGCACTGAAGCTTTCTTT.

V and J are TRBV2 and TRBJ1-4, with D tentatively TRBD1 (6 bases). The germline CDR1 and CDR2 sequences are SNHLY and FYNNEI. The CDR3 contains 15 residues. The V end was cut by 7 bases, the J end by 0 bases, with 12 bases between. CDR3 protein: CASKRTVATNEKLFF. The CDR3 DNA sequence: TGTGCCAGCAAGAGGACAGTTGCAACTAATGAAAAACTGTTTTTT.